The TCR beta chain under discussion was sequenced for a study of T cells in Graves' hyperthyroidism and ophthalmopathy. Study-level findings and limits: Blood also showed most of the thyroid clonotypes that were expanded above 0.001.

V was clipped by 0 bases and J by 1 base, with 4 bases between them. The germline gives CDR1 LGHDT, CDR2 YNNKEL (reference sequence). The length of the CDR3 is 14 residues. The cohort's ophthalmopathy patients, a group with duration under 3 months, had a Clinical Activity Score of at least 3 and a NOSPECS grade of at least 4. The sample holds many counts of this clonotype. Its specificity is not known. RNA transcripts were the template for amplifying TCR beta CDR3 regions. Researchers ran a first-round RT-PCR on the TCR CDR3 using the HTBI primer set. TCRdb independently ran MiXCR on the multiplex PCR reads; one entry per CDR3 protein. The data hold 390,000 or so distinct CDR3 sequences, with roughly 15% observed a single time.

The chain has TRBV3-1 and TRBJ2-4; D not resolved. The receptor was derived from a man between 18 and 29 years old with Graves' ophthalmopathy. Sample: blood. CDR3 coding DNA: TGTGCCAGCAGCCAAGACAGGGCCAAAAACATTCAGTACTTC. Residues: CASSQDRAKNIQYF.